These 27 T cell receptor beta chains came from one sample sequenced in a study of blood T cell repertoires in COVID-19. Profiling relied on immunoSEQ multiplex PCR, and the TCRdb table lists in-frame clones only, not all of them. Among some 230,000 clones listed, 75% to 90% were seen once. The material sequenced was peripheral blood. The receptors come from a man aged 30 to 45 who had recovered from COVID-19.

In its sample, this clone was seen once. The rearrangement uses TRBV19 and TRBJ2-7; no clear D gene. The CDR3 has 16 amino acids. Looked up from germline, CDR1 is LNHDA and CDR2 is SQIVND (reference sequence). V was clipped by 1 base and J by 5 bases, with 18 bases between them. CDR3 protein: CASSIVEAPRPHEQYF. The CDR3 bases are TGTGCCAGTAGTATAGTAGAGGCTCCGAGACCCCACGAGCAGTACTTC.

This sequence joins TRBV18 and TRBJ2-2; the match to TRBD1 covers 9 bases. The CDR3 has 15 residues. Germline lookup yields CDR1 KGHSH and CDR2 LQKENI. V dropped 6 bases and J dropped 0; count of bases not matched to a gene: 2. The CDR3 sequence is CASSRQGANTGELFF. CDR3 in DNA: TGTGCCAGCTCCCGACAGGGGGCGAACACCGGGGAGCTGTTTTTT.

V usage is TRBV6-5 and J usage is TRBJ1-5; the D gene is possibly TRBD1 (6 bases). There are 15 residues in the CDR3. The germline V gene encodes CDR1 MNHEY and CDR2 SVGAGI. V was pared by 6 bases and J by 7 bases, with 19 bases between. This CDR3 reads CASRVFNRVDQPQHF. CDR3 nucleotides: TGTGCCAGCAGGGTTTTTAACAGGGTGGACCAGCCCCAGCATTTT.

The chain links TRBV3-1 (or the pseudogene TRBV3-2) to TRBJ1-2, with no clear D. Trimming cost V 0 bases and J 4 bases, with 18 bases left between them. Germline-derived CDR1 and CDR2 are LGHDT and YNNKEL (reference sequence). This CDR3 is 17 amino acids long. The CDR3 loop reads CASSQDRGPAVTYGYTF. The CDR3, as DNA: TGTGCCAGCAGCCAAGATCGAGGTCCGGCGGTTACCTATGGCTACACCTTC.

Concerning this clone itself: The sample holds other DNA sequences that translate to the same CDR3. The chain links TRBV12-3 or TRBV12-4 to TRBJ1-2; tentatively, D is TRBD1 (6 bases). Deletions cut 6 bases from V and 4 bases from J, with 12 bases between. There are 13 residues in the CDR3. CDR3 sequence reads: CASSPDSLYGYTF. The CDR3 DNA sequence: TGTGCCAGCAGCCCGGACAGCCTCTATGGCTACACCTTC.

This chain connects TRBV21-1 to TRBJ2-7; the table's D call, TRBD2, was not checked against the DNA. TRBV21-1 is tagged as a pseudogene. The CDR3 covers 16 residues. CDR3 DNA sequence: TGTGCCAGCAGCAAAATCGCGGGTCCCCCCTCCTACGAGCAGTACTTC. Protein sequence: CASSKIAGPPSYEQYF.

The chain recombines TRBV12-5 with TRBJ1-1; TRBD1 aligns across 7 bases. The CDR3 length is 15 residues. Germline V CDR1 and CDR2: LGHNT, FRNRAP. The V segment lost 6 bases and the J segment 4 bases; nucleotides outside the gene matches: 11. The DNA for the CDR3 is TGTGCTAGTGGACCGAGACAGGGCCGGGCCACTGAAGCTTTCTTT. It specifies CASGPRQGRATEAFF. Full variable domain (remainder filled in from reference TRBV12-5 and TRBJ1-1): DARVTQTPRHKVTEMGQEVTMRCQPILGHNTVFWYRQTMMQGLELLAYFRNRAPLDDSGMPKDRFSAEMPDATLATLKIQPSEPRDSAVYFCASGPRQGRATEAFFGQGTRLTVV.

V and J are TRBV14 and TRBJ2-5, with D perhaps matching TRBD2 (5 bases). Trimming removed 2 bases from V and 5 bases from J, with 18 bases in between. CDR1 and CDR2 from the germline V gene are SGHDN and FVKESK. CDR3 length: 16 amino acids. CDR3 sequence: CASSQPGFWLAETQYF. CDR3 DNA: TGTGCCAGCAGCCAACCGGGTTTTTGGCTAGCCGAGACCCAGTACTTC. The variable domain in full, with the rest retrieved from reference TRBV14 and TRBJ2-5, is EAGVTQFPSHSVIEKGQTVTLRCDPISGHDNLYWYRRVMGKEIKFLLHFVKESKQDESGMPNNRFLAERTGGTYSTLKVQPAELEDSGVYFCASSQPGFWLAETQYFGPGTRLLVL.

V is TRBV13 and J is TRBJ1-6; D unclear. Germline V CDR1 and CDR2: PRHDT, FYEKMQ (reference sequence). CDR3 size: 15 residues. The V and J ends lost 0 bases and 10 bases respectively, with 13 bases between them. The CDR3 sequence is CASSLGAEVSSPLHF. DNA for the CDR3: TGTGCCAGCAGCTTAGGGGCAGAGGTAAGCTCACCCCTCCACTTT.

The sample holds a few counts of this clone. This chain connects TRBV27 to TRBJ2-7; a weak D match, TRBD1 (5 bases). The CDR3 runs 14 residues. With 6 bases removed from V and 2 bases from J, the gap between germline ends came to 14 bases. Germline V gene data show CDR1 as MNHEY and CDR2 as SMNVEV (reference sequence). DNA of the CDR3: TGTGCCAGCAGCCCTGGGGCAGCTACCTACGAGCAGTACTTC. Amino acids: CASSPGAATYEQYF.

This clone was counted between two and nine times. CDR3 DNA: TGTGCCAGCAGCAAAGGCTTTTCGGGGAGCGCCCTTCGACAACCGAACAATGAGCAGTTCTTC. Protein: CASSKGFSGSALRQPNNEQFF. The J gene is TRBJ2-1, the V gene TRBV21-1; the table's D call, TRBD2, was not checked against the DNA. TRBV21-1 is recorded as a pseudogene. There are 21 residues in the CDR3.

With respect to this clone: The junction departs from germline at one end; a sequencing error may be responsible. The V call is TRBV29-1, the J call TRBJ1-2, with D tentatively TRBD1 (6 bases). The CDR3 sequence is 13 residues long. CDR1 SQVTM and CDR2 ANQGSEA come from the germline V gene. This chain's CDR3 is CGTLQGRSYSYTF. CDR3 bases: TGCGGCACGCTGCAGGGGCGTTCCTATAGCTACACCTTC.

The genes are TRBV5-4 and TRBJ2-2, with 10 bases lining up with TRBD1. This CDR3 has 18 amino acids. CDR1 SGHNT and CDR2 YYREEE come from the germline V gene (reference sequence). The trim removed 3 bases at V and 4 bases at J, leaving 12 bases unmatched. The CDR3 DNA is TGTGCCAGCAGCTCCCCAATAGGGGACAGGGGTGGCACCGGGGAGCTGTTTTTT. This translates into CASSSPIGDRGGTGELFF.

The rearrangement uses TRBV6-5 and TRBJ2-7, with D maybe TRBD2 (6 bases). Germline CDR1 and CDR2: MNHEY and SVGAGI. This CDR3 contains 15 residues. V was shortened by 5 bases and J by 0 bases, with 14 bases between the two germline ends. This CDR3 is CASSREGGVSYEQYF. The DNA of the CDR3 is TGTGCCAGCAGTCGGGAAGGAGGGGTCTCCTACGAGCAGTACTTC.

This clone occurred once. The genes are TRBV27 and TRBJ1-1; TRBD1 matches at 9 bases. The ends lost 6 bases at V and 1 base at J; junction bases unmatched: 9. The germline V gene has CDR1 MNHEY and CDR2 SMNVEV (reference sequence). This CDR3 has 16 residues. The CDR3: CASSTGGNRGNTEAFF. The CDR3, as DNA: TGTGCCAGCAGCACAGGGGGCAACAGGGGGAACACTGAAGCTTTCTTT.

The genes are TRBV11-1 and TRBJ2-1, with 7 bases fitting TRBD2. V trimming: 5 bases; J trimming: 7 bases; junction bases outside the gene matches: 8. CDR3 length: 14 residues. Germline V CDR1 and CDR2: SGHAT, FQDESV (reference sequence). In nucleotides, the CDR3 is TGTGCCAGCAGCCACAGCGGGGAGGGGAATGAGCAGTTCTTC. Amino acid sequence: CASSHSGEGNEQFF.

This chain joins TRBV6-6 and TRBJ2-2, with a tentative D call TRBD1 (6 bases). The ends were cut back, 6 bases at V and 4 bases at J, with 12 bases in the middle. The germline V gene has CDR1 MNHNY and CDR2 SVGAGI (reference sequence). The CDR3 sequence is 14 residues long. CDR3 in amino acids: CASRNQGTTGELFF. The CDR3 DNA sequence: TGTGCCAGCAGAAACCAGGGGACCACCGGGGAGCTGTTTTTT.

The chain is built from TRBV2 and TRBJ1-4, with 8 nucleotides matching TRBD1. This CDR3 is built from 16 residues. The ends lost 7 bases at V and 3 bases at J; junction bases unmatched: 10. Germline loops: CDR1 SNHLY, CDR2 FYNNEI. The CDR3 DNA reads TGTGCCAGCAATAATCAGGGGGCTGGATCTAATGAAAAACTGTTTTTT. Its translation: CASNNQGAGSNEKLFF.

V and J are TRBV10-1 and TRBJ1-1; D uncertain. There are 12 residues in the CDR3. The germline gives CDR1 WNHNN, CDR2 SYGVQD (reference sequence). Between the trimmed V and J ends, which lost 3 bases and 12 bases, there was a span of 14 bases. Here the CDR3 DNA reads TGCGCCAGCAGTGATAGGCGGCAGTCAACTTTCTTT. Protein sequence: CASSDRRQSTFF.

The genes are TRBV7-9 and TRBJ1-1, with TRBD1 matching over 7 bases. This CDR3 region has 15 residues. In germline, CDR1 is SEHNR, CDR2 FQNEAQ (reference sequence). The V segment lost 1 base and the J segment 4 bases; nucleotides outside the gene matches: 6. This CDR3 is CASSLDRGAFTEAFF. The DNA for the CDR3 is TGTGCCAGCAGCTTAGACAGGGGAGCGTTCACTGAAGCTTTCTTT.

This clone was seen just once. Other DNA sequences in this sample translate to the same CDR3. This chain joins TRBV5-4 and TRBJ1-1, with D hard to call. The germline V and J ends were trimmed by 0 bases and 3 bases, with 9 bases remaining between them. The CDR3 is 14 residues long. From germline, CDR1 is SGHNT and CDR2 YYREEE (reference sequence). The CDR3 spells CASSLGPGDTEAFF. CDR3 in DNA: TGTGCCAGCAGCTTGGGACCCGGGGACACTGAAGCTTTCTTT.

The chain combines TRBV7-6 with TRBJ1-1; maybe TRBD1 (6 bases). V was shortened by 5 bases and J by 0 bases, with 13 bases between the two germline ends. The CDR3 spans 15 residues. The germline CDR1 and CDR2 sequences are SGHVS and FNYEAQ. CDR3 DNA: TGTGCCAGCAGCCTACCCGGACAGATGAACACTGAAGCTTTCTTT. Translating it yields CASSLPGQMNTEAFF.

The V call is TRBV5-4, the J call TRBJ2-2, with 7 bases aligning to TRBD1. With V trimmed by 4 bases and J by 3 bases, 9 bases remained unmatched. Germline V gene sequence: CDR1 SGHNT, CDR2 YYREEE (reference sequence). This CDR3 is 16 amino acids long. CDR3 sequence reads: CASSPSGQGDTGELFF. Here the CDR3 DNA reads TGTGCCAGCAGCCCGTCTGGGCAGGGGGACACCGGGGAGCTGTTTTTT.

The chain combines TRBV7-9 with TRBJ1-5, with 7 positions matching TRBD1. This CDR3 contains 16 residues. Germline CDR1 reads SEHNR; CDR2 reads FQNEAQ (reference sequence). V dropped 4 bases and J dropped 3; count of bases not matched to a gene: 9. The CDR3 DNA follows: TGTGCCAGCAGCTACGGGTGGGACAGCCTCAATCAGCCCCAGCATTTT. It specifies CASSYGWDSLNQPQHF.

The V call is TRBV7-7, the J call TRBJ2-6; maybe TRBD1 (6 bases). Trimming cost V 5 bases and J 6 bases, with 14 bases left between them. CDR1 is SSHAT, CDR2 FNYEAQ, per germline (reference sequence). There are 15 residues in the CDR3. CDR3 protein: CASSPGDPVANVLTF. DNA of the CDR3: TGTGCCAGCAGCCCAGGGGATCCCGTGGCCAACGTCCTGACTTTC.

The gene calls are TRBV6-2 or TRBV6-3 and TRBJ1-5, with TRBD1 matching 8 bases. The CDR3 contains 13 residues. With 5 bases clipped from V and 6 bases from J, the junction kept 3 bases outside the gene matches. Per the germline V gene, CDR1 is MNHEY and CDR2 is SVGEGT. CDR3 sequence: CASSLQGAQPQHF. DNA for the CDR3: TGTGCCAGCAGTCTCCAGGGGGCTCAGCCCCAGCATTTT.

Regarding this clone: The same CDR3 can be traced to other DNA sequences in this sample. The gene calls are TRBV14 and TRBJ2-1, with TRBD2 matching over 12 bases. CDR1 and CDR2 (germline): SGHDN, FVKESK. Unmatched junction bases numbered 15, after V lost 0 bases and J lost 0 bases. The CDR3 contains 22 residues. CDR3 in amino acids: CASSQDKLPWTSGEGSYNEQFF. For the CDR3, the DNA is TGTGCCAGCAGCCAAGATAAACTCCCCTGGACTAGCGGGGAAGGCTCCTACAATGAGCAGTTCTTC.